This T cell receptor beta chain was observed in a study of technical replicates of blood from four donors. Germline loops: CDR1 ENHRY, CDR2 SYGVKD. The trim removed 4 bases at V and 4 bases at J, leaving 0 bases unmatched. The CDR3 is 14 residues long. The method was immunoSEQ multiplex PCR; TCRdb's version includes in-frame clones alone and lacks a portion of them. The table lists roughly 68,000 clones, 95% to 98% of them singletons. The J gene is TRBJ2-2, the V gene TRBV10-3, with 10 bases identical to TRBD1. The clonotype comes from a human donor in good health. The sample consisted of T cells isolated from PBMCs. The CDR3 here is CAISGTGGTGELFF. CDR3 in DNA: TGTGCCATCAGTGGGACAGGGGGCACCGGGGAGCTGTTTTTT.